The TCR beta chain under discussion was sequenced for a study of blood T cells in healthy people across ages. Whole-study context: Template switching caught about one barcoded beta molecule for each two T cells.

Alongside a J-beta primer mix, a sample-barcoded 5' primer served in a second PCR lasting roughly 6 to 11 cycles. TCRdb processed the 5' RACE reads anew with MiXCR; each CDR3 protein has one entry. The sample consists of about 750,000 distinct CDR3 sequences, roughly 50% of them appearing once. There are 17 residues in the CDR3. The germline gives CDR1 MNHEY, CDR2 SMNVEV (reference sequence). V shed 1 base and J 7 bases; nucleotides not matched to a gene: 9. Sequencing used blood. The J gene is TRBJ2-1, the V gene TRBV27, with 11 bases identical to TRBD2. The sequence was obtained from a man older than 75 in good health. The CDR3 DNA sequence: TGTGCCAGCAGTTTATTTAGCGGGAGGGGGTCGGGGAATGAGCAGTTCTTC. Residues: CASSLFSGRGSGNEQFF.